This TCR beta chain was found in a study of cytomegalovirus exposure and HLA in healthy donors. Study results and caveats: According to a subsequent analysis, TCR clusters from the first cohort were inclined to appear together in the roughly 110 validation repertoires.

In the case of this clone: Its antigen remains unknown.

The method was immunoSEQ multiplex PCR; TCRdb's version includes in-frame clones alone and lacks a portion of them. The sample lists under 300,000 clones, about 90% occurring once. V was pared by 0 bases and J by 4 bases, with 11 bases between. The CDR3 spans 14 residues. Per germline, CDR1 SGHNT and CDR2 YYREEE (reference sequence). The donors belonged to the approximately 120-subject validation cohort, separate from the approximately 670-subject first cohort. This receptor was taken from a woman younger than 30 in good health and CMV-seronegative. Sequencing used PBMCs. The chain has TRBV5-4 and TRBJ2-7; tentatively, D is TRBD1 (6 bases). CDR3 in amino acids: CASSLEQGSYEQYF. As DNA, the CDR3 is TGTGCCAGCAGCTTGGAACAGGGTTCGTACGAGCAGTACTTC.